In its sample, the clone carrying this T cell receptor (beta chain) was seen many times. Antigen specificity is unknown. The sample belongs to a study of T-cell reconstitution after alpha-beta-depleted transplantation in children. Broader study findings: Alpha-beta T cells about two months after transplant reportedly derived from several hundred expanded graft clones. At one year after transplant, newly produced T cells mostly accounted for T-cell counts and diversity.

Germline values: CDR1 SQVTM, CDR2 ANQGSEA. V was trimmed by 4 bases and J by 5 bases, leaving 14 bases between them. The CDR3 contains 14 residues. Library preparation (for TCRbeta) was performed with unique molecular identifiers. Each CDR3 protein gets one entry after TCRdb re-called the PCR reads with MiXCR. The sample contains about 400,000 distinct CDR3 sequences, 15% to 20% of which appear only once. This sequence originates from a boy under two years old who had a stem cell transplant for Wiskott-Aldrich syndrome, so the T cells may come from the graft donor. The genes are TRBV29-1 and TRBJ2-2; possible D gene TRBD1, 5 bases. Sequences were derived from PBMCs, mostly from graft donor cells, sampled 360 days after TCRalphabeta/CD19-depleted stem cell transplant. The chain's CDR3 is CSVAKGSWTGELFF. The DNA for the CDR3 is TGCAGCGTTGCTAAGGGGTCGTGGACCGGGGAGCTGTTTTTT.